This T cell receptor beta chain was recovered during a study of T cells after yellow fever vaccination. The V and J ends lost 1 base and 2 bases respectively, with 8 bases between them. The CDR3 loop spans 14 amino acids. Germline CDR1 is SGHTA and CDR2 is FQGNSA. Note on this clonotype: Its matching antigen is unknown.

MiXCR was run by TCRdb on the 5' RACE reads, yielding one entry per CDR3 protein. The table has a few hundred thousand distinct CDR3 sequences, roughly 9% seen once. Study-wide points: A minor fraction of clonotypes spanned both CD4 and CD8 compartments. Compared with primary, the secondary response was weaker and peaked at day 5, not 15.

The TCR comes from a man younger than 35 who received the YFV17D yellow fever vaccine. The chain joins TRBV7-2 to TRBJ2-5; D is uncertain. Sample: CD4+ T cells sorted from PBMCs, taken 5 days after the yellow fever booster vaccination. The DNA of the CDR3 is TGTGCCAGCAGCTTAGTAACTAAACAAGAGACCCAGTACTTC. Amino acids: CASSLVTKQETQYF.